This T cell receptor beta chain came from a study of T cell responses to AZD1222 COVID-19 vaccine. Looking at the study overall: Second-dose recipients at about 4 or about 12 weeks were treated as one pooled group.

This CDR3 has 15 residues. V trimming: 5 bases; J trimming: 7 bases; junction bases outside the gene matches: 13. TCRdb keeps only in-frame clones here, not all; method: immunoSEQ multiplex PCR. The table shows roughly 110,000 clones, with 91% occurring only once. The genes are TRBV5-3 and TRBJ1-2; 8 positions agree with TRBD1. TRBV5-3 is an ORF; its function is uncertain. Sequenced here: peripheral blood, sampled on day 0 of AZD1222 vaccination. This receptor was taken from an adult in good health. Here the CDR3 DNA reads TGTGCCAGAAGGTATCTCGAGACAGGGGTAGTTGGCTACACCTTC. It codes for CARRYLETGVVGYTF.